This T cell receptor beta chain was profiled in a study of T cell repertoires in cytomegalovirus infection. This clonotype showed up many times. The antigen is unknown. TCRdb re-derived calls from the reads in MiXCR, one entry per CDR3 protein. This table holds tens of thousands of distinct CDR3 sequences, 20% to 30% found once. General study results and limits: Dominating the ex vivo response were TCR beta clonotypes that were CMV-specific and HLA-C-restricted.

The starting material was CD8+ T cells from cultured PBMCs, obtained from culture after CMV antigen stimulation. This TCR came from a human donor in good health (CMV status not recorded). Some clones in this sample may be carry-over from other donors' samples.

The DNA of the CDR3 is TGTGCCAGCGGCACAGGGGGATACAATGAGCAGTTCTTC. This gives the protein CASGTGGYNEQFF. The chain recombines TRBV7-6 with TRBJ2-1; TRBD1 aligns across 8 bases. The germline gives CDR1 SGHVS, CDR2 FNYEAQ. V lost 8 bases to trimming and J lost 4 bases; unmatched junction nucleotides: 4. This CDR3 comprises 13 residues.